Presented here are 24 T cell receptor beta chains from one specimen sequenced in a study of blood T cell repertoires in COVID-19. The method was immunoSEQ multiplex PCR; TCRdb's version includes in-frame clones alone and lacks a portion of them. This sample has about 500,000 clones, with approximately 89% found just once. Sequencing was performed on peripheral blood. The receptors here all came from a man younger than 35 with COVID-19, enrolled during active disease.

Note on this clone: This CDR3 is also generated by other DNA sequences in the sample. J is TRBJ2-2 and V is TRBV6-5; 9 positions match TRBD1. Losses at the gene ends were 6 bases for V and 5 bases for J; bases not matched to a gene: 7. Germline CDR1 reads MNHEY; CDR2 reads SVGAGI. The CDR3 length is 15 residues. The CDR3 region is CASSSDRGRTGELFF. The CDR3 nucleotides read TGTGCCAGCAGCTCGGACAGGGGACGAACCGGGGAGCTGTTTTTT.

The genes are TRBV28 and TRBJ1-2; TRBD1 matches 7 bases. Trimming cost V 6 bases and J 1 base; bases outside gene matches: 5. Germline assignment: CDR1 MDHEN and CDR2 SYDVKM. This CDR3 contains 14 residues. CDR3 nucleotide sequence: TGTGCCAGCAGCCGCGGGACAGTTAACTATGGCTACACCTTC. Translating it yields CASSRGTVNYGYTF.

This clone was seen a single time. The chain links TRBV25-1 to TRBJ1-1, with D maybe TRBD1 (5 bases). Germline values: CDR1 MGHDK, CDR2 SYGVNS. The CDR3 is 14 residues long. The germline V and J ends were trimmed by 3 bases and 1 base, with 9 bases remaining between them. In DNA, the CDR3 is TGTGCCAGCAGTGAGCAGGGTTGGAACACTGAAGCTTTCTTT. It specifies CASSEQGWNTEAFF.

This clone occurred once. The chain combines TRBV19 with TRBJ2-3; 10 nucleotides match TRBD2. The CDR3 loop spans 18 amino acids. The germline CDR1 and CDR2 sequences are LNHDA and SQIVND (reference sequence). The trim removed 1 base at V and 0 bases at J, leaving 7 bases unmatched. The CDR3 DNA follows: TGTGCCAGTAGTATAGGGACTAGCGGAGACCTTAGCACAGATACGCAGTATTTT. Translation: CASSIGTSGDLSTDTQYF.

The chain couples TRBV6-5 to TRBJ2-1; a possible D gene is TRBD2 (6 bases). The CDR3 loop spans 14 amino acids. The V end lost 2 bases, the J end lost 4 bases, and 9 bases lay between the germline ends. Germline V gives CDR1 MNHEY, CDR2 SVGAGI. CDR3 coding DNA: TGTGCCAGCAGTTACCTGGGACTTTACAATGAGCAGTTCTTC. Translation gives CASSYLGLYNEQFF.

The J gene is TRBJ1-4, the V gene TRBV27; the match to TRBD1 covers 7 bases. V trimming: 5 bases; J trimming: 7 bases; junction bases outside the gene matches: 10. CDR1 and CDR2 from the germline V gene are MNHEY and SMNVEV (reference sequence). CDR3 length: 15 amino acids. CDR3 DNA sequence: TGTGCCAGCAGTCCTACAGGGGAAGTACGTGAAAAACTGTTTTTT. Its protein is CASSPTGEVREKLFF. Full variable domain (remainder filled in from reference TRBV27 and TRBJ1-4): EAQVTQNPRYLITVTGKKLTVTCSQNMNHEYMSWYRQDPGLGLRQIYYSMNVEVTDKGDVPEGYKVSRKEKRNFPLILESPSPNQTSLYFCASSPTGEVREKLFFGSGTQLSVL.

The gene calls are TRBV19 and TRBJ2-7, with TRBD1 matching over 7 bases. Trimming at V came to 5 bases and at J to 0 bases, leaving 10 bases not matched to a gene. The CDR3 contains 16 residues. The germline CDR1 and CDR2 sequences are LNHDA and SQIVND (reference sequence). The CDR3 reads CASSPLTGSSSYEQYF. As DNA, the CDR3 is TGTGCCAGTAGTCCCTTGACAGGGTCTAGCTCCTACGAGCAGTACTTC.

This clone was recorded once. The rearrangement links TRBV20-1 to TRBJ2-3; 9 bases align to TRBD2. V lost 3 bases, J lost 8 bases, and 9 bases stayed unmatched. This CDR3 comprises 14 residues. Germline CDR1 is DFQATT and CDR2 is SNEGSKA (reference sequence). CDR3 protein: CSASVPAGGVTQYF. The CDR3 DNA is TGCAGTGCTAGTGTCCCGGCGGGGGGGGTTACGCAGTATTTT.

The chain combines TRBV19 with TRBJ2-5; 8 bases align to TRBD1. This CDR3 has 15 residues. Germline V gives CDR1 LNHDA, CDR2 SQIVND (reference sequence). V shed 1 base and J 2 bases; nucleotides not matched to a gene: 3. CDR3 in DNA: TGTGCCAGTAGTATAGTAACAGGGGGGCAAGAGACCCAGTACTTC. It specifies CASSIVTGGQETQYF.

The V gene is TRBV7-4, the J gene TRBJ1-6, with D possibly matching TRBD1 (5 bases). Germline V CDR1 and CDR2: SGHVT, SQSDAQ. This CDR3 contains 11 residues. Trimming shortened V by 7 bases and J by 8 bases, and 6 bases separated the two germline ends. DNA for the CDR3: TGTGCCAGCACAGGGCATTCACCCCTCCACTTT. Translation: CASTGHSPLHF.

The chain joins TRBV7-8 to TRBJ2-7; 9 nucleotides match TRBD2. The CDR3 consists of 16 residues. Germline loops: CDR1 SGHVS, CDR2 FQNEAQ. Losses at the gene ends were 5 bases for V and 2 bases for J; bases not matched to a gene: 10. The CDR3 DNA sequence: TGTGCCAGCAGCCTCGTCCCGGGACTAGCAACCTACGAGCAGTACTTC. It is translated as CASSLVPGLATYEQYF. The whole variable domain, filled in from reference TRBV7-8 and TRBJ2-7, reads GAGVSQSPRYKVAKRGQDVALRCDPISGHVSLFWYQQALGQGPEFLTYFQNEAQLDKSGLPSDRFFAERPEGSVSTLKIQRTQQEDSAVYLCASSLVPGLATYEQYFGPGTRLTVT.

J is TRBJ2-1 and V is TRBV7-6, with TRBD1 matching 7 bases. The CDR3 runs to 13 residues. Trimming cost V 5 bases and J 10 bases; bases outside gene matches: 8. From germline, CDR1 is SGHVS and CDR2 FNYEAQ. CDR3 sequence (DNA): TGTGCCAGCAGCACCCTGACAGGGTTAGAGCAGTTCTTC. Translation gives CASSTLTGLEQFF. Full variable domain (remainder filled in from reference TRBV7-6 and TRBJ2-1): GAGVSQSPRYKVTKRGQDVALRCDPISGHVSLYWYRQALGQGPEFLTYFNYEAQQDKSGLPNDRFSAERPEGSISTLTIQRTEQRDSAMYRCASSTLTGLEQFFGPGTRLTVL.

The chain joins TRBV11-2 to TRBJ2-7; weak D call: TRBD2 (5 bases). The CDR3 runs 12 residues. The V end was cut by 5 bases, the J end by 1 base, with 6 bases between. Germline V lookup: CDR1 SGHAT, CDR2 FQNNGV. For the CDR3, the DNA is TGTGCCAGCAGCGGACTGTCCTACGAGCAGTACTTC. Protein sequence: CASSGLSYEQYF.

The DNA of the CDR3 is TGTGCCAGCAGCTTAAGGGGATCCCCCGCGAGTGAGCAGTTCTTC. Its protein product is CASSLRGSPASEQFF. V and J are TRBV11-3 and TRBJ2-1, with TRBD1 as a possible D gene (5 bases). Between the trimmed V and J ends, which lost 2 bases and 9 bases, there was a span of 17 bases. Germline loops: CDR1 SGHNT, CDR2 YENEEA. The CDR3 totals 15 residues.

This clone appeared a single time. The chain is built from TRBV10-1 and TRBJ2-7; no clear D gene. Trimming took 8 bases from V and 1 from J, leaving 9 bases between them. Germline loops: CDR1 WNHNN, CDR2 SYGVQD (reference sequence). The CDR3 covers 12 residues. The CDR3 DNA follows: TGCGCCAGCTCCCCCGGGTCCTACGAGCAGTACTTC. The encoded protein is CASSPGSYEQYF.

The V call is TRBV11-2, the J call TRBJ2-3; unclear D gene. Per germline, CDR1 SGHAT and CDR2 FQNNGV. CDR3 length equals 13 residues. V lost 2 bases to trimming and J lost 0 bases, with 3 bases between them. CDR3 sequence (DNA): TGTGCCAGCAGCTTACCGAGCACAGATACGCAGTATTTT. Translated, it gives CASSLPSTDTQYF.

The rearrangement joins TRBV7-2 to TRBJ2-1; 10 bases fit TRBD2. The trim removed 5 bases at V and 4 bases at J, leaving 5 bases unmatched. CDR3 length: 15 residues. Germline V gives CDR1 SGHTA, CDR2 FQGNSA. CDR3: CASSPSGRAYNEQFF. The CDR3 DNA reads TGTGCCAGCAGCCCCAGCGGGAGGGCTTACAATGAGCAGTTCTTC.

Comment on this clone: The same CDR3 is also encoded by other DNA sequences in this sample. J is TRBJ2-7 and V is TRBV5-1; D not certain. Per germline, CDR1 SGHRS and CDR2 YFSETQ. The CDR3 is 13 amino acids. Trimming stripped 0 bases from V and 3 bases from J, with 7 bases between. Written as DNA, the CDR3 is TGCGCCAGCAGCTTGGGCAGAAGCTACGAGCAGTACTTC. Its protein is CASSLGRSYEQYF. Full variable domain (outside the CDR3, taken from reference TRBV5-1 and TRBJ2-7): KAGVTQTPRYLIKTRGQQVTLSCSPISGHRSVSWYQQTPGQGLQFLFEYFSETQRNKGNFPGRFSGRQFSNSRSEMNVSTLELGDSALYLCASSLGRSYEQYFGPGTRLTVT.

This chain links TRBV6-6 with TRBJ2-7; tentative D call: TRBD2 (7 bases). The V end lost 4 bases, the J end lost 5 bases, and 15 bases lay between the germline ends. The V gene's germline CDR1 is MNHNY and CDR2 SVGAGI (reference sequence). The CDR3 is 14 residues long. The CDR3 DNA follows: TGTGCCAGCAGTTTACGGGGGGCACAGCACGAGCAGTACTTC. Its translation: CASSLRGAQHEQYF.

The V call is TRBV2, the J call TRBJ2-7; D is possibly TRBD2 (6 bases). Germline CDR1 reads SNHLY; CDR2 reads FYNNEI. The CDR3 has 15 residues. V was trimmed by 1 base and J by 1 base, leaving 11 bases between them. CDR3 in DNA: TGTGCCAGCAGTGAAGACCGGGACTCATCCTACGAGCAGTACTTC. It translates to CASSEDRDSSYEQYF. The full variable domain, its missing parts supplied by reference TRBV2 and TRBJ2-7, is EPEVTQTPSHQVTQMGQEVILRCVPISNHLYFYWYRQILGQKVEFLVSFYNNEISEKSEIFDDQFSVERPDGSNFTLKIRSTKLEDSAMYFCASSEDRDSSYEQYFGPGTRLTVT.

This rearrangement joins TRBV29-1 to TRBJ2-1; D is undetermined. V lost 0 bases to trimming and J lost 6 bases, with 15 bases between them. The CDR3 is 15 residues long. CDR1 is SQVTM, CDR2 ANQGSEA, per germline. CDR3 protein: CSVEEYGSQPNEQFF. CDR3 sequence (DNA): TGCAGCGTTGAAGAATACGGGTCTCAGCCCAATGAGCAGTTCTTC.

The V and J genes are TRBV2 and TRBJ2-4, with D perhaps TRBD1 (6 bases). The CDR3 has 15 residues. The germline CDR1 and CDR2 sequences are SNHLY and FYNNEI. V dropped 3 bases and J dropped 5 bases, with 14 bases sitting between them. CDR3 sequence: CASSDWDTQQNIQYF. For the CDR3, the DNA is TGTGCCAGCAGTGACTGGGACACCCAACAAAACATTCAGTACTTC. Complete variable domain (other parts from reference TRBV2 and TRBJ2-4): EPEVTQTPSHQVTQMGQEVILRCVPISNHLYFYWYRQILGQKVEFLVSFYNNEISEKSEIFDDQFSVERPDGSNFTLKIRSTKLEDSAMYFCASSDWDTQQNIQYFGAGTRLSVL.

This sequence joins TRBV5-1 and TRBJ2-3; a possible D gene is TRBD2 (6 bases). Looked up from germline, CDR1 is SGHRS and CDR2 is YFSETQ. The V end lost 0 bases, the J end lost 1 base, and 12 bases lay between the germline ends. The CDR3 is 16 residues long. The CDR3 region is CASSLEGGVGTDTQYF. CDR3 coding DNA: TGCGCCAGCAGCTTGGAGGGCGGGGTGGGCACAGATACGCAGTATTTT.

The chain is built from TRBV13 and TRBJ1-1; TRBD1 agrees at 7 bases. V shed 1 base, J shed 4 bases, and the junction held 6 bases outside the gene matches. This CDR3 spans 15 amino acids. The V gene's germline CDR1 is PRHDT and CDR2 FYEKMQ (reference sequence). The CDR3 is CASSLVGGLVTEAFF. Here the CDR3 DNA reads TGTGCCAGCAGCTTAGTAGGGGGCTTGGTCACTGAAGCTTTCTTT.